One and the same sample provided the 5 T cell receptor beta chains below, sequenced in a study of beta chain features in type 1 diabetes. Since all of the isolated RNA was reverse transcribed, expressed TCRB transcripts were what got sequenced. TCRdb keeps only in-frame clones here, not all; method: immunoSEQ multiplex PCR. The table lists under 550,000 clones, about an eighth of them singletons, with 0.045% to 0.05% in the top ten. The sample comprised naive CD4+ T cells from blood. Receptors were obtained from a woman aged 18-30 years in good health.

The genes are TRBV7-3 and TRBJ2-5, with 7 bases matching TRBD1. Germline trimming cut 3 bases from V and 5 bases from J; bases unmatched to any gene: 3. The CDR3 runs to 13 residues. The germline CDR1 and CDR2 sequences are SGHTA and FQGTGA. The CDR3 coding sequence is TGTGCCAGCAGCTTTACAGGGGTTGAGACCCAGTACTTC. This sequence encodes CASSFTGVETQYF.

This clone was seen a handful of times. The chain combines TRBV12-5 with TRBJ2-5; weak D call: TRBD1 (6 bases). CDR3 length: 14 amino acids. Germline CDR1 and CDR2: LGHNT and FRNRAP. Trimming took off 6 bases at V and 5 bases at J, with 16 bases between the two ends. CDR3 loop: CASGRGGLLETQYF. For the CDR3, the DNA is TGTGCTAGTGGCAGGGGCGGTCTTCTGGAGACCCAGTACTTC.

J is TRBJ2-7 and V is TRBV7-9; no clear D gene. The CDR3 length is 13 residues. V dropped 0 bases and J dropped 6 bases, with 9 bases sitting between them. CDR1 and CDR2 from the germline V gene are SEHNR and FQNEAQ (reference sequence). This CDR3 is CASSLAGEAEQYV. The CDR3 bases are TGTGCCAGCAGCTTAGCTGGGGAAGCCGAGCAGTACGTC.

This clone was found a few times. The rearrangement links TRBV9 to TRBJ2-3; no clear D gene. Germline CDR1 SGDLS, CDR2 YYNGEE. Trimming took 0 bases from V and 0 from J, leaving 5 bases between them. The CDR3 extends over 14 amino acids. CDR3 nucleotide sequence: TGTGCCAGCAGCGTAGTACCCAGCACAGATACGCAGTATTTT. Residues: CASSVVPSTDTQYF.

The chain uses TRBV29-1 and TRBJ2-5, with D possibly being TRBD1 (6 bases). V was cut by 3 bases and J by 3 bases, with 11 bases left in between. Germline CDR1 SQVTM, CDR2 ANQGSEA. The CDR3 is made up of 13 amino acids. The CDR3 loop is CSVDRTAKETQYF. CDR3 bases: TGCAGCGTTGATCGGACAGCAAAAGAGACCCAGTACTTC.